This TCR beta chain was documented in a study of CD8 T cells in ankylosing spondylitis. TCRdb called the 5' RACE reads again in MiXCR, with one record for every CDR3 protein. The profile shows fewer than 750,000 distinct CDR3 sequences, 15% to 20% of them singletons. The sample holds a few counts of this clonotype. What it binds is unknown. The study's findings and limits: Ankylosing spondylitis blood appeared to be characterized by a TCR beta motif of several highly homologous variants. From matched ankylosing spondylitis synovial fluid, disease-linked clones were reportedly recovered at significantly enriched levels.

Sequenced material: blood, either unsorted or a sorted T cell fraction (not recorded which). This clonotype was sampled from a male donor with ankylosing spondylitis.

The CDR3 sequence is CSVEAGVRETQYF. In DNA, the CDR3 is TGCAGCGTTGAAGCAGGGGTTCGGGAGACCCAGTACTTC. The chain is built from TRBV29-1 and TRBJ2-5, with a possible D match to TRBD1 (6 bases). Trimming took 1 base from V and 5 from J, leaving 11 bases between them. This CDR3 has 13 amino acids. Looked up from germline, CDR1 is SQVTM and CDR2 is ANQGSEA. The full variable domain, with the rest looked up from reference TRBV29-1 and TRBJ2-5, is SAVISQKPSRDICQRGTSLTIQCQVDSQVTMMFWYRQQPGQSLTLIATANQGSEATYESGFVIDKFPISRPNLTFSTLTVSNMSPEDSSIYLCSVEAGVRETQYFGPGTRLLVL.